The source of this TCR beta chain is a study of cytomegalovirus exposure and HLA in healthy donors. The wider study: The same platform was used for the 120 or so validation repertoires as for the approximately 730 first-cohort repertoires, as reported in a later analysis. Study conclusions and caveats: A few chains linked to CMV were shown in vitro to be specific for CMV antigens.

The CDR3 length is 13 residues. From germline, CDR1 is SGHDN and CDR2 FVKESK. The J segment lost 8 bases and the V segment lost 5 bases, leaving 8 bases of the junction unmatched. This clone showed up just a few times. Antigen unknown. The donors were part of the validation cohort, which consisted of over a hundred subjects and was separate from the first cohort of 666 subjects. The protocol was immunoSEQ multiplex PCR, while the TCRdb copy is restricted to in-frame clones and leaves out a portion. The table records some 170,000 clones, around nine tenths of them present only once. This chain uses TRBV14 with TRBJ1-1; 7 bases match TRBD1. The sequence was obtained from a man younger than 35 in good health and CMV-seropositive. Sequencing input: PBMCs. The CDR3: CASSLRGRGEAFF. The CDR3 coding sequence is TGTGCCAGCAGCTTGAGGGGGCGCGGAGAAGCTTTCTTT.